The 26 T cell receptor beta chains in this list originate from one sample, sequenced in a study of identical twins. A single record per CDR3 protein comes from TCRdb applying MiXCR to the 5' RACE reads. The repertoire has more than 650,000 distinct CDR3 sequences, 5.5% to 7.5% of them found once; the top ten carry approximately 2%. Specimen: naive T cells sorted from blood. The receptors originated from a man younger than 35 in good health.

CDR3 amino acids: CASSFSGGTYEQYF. The DNA of the CDR3 is TGTGCCAGCAGTTTTTCAGGGGGCACCTACGAGCAGTACTTC. The chain is built from TRBV27 and TRBJ2-7; 8 bases agree with TRBD1. Germline V gene lookup returns CDR1 MNHEY and CDR2 SMNVEV (reference sequence). J lost 2 bases, V lost 3 bases, and 3 bases had no gene match. This CDR3 region has 14 residues.

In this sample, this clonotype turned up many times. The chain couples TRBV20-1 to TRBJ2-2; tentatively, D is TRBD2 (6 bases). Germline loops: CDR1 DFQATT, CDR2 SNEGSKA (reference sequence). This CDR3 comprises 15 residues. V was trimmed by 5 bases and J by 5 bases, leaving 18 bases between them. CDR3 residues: CSAASGQGGTGELFF. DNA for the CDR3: TGCAGTGCTGCGTCAGGGCAGGGAGGAACCGGGGAGCTGTTTTTT.

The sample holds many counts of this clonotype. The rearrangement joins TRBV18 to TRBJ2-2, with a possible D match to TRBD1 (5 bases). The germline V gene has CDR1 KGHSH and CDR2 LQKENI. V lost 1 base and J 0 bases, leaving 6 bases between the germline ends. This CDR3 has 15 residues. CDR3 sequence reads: CASSPLDTNTGELFF. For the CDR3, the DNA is TGTGCCAGCTCACCACTGGACACGAACACCGGGGAGCTGTTTTTT.

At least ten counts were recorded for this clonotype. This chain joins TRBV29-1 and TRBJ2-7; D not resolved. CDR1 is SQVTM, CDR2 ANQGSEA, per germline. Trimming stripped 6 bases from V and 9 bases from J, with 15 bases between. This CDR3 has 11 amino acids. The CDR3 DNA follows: TGCAGCGTCGTGGGTACGAGTGGGCAGTACTTC. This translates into CSVVGTSGQYF.

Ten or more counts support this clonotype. The CDR3 loop is CASVPRTGTAEAFF. DNA of the CDR3: TGTGCTAGTGTTCCCAGGACAGGGACGGCTGAAGCTTTCTTT. This sequence joins TRBV12-5 and TRBJ1-1, with 8 bases lining up with TRBD1. V trimming: 7 bases; J trimming: 6 bases; junction bases outside the gene matches: 10. From germline, CDR1 is LGHNT and CDR2 FRNRAP. This CDR3 is 14 amino acids long.

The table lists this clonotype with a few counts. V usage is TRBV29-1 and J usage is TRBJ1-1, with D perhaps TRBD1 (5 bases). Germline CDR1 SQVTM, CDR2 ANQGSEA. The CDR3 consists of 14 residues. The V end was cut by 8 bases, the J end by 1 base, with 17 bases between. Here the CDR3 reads CSPGATGKNTEAFF. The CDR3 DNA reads TGCAGCCCTGGGGCGACGGGGAAGAACACTGAAGCTTTCTTT.

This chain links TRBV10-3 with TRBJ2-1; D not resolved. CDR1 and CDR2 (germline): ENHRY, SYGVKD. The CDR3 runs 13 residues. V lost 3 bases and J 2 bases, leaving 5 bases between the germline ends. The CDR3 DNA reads TGTGCCATCAGTGAAAGCACCTACAATGAGCAGTTCTTC. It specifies CAISESTYNEQFF.

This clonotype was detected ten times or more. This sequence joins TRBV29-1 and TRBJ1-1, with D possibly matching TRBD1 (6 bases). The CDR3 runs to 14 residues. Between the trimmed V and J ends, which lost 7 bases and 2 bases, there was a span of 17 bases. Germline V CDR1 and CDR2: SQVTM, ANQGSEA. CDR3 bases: TGCAGCGCGGCCGGGACATCCTATAACACTGAAGCTTTCTTT. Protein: CSAAGTSYNTEAFF.

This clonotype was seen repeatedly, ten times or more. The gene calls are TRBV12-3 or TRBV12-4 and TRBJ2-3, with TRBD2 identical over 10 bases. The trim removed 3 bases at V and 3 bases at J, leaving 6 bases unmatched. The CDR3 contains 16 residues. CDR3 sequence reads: CASSFWASGSTDTQYF. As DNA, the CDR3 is TGTGCCAGCAGTTTTTGGGCTAGCGGGAGTACAGATACGCAGTATTTT.

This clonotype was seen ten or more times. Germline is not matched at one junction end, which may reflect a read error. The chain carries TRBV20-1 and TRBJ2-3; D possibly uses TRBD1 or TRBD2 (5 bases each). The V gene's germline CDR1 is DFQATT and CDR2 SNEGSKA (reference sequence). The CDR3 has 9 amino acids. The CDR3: CSAPRGMGF. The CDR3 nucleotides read TGCAGTGCCCCGAGGGGAATGGGTTTT.

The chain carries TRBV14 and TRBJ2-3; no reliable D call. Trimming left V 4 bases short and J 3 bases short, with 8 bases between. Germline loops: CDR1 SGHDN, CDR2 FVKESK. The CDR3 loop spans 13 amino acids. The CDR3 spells CASSPFFTDTQYF. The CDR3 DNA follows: TGTGCCAGCAGCCCTTTTTTTACAGATACGCAGTATTTT.

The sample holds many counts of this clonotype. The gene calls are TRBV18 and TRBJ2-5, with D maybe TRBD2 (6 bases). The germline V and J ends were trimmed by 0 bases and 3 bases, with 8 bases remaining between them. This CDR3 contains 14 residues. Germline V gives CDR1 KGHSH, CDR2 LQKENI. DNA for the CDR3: TGTGCCAGCTCACCACCGTCGGGAGAAGAGACCCAGTACTTC. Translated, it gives CASSPPSGEETQYF. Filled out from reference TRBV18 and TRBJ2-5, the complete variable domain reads NAGVMQNPRHLVRRRGQEARLRCSPMKGHSHVYWYRQLPEEGLKFMVYLQKENIIDESGMPKERFSAEFPKEGPSILRIQQVVRGDSAAYFCASSPPSGEETQYFGPGTRLLVL.

The CDR3 DNA reads TGTGCCAGCAGTTATCCGGGACTGCGAAAGTACGAGCAGTACTTC. Its protein product is CASSYPGLRKYEQYF. The J gene is TRBJ2-7, the V gene TRBV7-2; maybe TRBD2 (6 bases). The CDR3 is 15 amino acids. V lost 6 bases, J lost 4 bases, and 19 bases lay in between. From germline, CDR1 is SGHTA and CDR2 FQGNSA.

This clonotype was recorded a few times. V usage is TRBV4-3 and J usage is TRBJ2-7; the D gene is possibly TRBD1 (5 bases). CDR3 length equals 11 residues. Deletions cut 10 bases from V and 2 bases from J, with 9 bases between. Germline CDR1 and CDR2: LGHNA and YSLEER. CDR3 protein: CAKTGTYEQYF. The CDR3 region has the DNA TGCGCCAAAACAGGTACCTACGAGCAGTACTTC.

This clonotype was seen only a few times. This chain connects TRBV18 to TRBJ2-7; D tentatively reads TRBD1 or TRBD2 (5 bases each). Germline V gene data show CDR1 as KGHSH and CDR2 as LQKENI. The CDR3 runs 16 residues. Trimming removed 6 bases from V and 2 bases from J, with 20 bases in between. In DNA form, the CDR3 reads TGTGCCAGCTCTAGAAACCGGGACGTCGGGACCTACGAGCAGTACTTC. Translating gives CASSRNRDVGTYEQYF.

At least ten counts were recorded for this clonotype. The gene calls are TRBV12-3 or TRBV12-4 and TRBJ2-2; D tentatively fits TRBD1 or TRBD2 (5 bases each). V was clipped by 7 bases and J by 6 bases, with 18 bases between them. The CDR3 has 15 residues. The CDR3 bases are TGTGCCAGCACCCTGGGGGTTGAGGGGTCCGGGGAGCTGTTTTTT. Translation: CASTLGVEGSGELFF.

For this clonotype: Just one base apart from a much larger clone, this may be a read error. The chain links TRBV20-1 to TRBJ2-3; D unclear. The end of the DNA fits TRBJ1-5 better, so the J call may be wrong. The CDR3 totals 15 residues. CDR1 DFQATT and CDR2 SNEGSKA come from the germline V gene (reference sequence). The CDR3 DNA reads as TGCAGTGCTATCTCTAGCGGGAGAGGTTCAGATACGCAGCATTTT. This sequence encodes CSAISSGRGSDTQHF.

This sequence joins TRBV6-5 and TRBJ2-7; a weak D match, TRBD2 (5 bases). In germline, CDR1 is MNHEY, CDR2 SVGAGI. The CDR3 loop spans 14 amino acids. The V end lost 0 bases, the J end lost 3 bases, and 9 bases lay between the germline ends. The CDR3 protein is CASSYSVGDYEQYV. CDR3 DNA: TGTGCCAGCAGTTACTCGGTCGGGGACTACGAGCAGTACGTC.

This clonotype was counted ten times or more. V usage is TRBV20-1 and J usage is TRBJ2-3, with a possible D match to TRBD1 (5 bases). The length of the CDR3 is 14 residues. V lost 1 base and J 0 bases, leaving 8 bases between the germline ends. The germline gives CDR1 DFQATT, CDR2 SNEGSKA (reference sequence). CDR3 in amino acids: CSARARGSTDTQYF. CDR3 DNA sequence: TGCAGTGCTAGAGCAAGGGGAAGCACAGATACGCAGTATTTT.

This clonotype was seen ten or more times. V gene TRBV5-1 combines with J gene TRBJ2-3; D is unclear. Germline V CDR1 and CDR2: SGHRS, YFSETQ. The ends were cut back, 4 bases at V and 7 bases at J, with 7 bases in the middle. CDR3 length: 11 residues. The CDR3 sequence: CASSHDYTQYF. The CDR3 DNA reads TGCGCCAGCAGCCACGATTATACGCAGTATTTT.

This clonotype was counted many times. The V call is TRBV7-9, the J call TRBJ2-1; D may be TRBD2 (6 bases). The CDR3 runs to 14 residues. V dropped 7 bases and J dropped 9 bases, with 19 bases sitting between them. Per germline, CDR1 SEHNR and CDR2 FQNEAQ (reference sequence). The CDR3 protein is CASNGAGLTGEQFF. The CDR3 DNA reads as TGTGCCAGCAATGGAGCGGGCCTGACGGGTGAGCAGTTCTTC.

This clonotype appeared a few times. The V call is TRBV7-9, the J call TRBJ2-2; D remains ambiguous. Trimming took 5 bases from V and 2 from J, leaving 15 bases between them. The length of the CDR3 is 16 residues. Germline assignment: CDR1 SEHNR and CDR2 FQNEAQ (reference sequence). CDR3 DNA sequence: TGTGCCAGCAGCGACGCCACAAAGGGAAACACCGGGGAGCTGTTTTTT. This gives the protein CASSDATKGNTGELFF.

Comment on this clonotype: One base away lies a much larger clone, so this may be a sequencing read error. The CDR3 sequence: CSARPGGINERFF. Written as DNA, the CDR3 is TGCAGTGCTAGGCCAGGGGGGATCAATGAGCGGTTCTTC. The chain is built from TRBV20-1 and TRBJ2-1; weak D call: TRBD1 (7 bases). The germline V gene encodes CDR1 DFQATT and CDR2 SNEGSKA (reference sequence). The CDR3 runs to 13 residues.

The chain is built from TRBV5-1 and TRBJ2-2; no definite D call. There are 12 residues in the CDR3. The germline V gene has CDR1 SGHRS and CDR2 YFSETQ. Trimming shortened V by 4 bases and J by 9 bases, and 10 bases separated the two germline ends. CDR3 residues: CASSLNSWELFF. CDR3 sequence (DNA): TGCGCCAGCAGCCTAAACAGCTGGGAGCTGTTTTTT. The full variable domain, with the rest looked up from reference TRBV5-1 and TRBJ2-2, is KAGVTQTPRYLIKTRGQQVTLSCSPISGHRSVSWYQQTPGQGLQFLFEYFSETQRNKGNFPGRFSGRQFSNSRSEMNVSTLELGDSALYLCASSLNSWELFFGEGSRLTVL.

The chain's CDR3 is CASSQETSGGTQYF. In DNA, the CDR3 is TGCGCCAGCAGCCAAGAGACTAGCGGTGGTACGCAGTATTTT. The chain joins TRBV4-3 to TRBJ2-3; 9 bases are a match to TRBD2. The CDR3 totals 14 residues. Per germline, CDR1 LGHNA and CDR2 YSLEER. The junction had 3 bases not matched to a gene; V was cut back by 0 bases and J by 8 bases.

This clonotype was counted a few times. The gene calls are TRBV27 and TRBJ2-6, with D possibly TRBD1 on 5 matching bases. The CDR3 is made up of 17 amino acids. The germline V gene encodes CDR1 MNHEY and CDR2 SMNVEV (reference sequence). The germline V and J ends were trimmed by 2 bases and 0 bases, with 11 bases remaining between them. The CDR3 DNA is TGTGCCAGCAGTTTAGTGGTAGGGGACTCTGGGGCCAACGTCCTGACTTTC. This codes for CASSLVVGDSGANVLTF.